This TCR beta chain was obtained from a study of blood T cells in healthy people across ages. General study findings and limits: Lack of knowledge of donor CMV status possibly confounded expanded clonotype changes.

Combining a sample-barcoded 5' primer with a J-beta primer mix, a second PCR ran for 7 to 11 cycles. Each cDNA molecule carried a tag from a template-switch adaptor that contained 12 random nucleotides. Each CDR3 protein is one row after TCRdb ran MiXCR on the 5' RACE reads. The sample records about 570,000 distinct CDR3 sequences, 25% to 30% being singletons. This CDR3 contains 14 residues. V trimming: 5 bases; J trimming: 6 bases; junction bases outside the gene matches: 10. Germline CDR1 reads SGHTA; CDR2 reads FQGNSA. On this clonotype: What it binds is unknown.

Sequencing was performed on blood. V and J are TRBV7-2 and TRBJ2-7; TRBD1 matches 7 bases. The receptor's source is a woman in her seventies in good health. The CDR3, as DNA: TGTGCCAGCAGCCCCCGGACAGGAATACCCGAGCAGTACTTC. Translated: CASSPRTGIPEQYF. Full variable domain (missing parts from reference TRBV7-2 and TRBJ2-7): GAGVSQSPSNKVTEKGKDVELRCDPISGHTALYWYRQSLGQGLEFLIYFQGNSAPDKSGLPSDRFSAERTGGSVSTLTIQRTQQEDSAVYLCASSPRTGIPEQYFGPGTRLTVT.